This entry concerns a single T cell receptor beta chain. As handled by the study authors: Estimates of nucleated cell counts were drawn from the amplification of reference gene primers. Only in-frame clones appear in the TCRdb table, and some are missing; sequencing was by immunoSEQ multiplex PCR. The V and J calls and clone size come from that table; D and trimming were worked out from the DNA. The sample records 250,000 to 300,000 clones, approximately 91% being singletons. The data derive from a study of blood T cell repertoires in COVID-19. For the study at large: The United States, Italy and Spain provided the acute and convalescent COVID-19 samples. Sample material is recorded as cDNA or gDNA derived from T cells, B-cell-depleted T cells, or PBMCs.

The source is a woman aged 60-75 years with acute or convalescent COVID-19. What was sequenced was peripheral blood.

This CDR3 reads CASSEYLTGESDTQYF. The CDR3 DNA is TGTGCCAGCAGTGAATATTTAACAGGGGAGTCAGATACGCAGTATTTT. The genes are TRBV25-1 and TRBJ2-3; TRBD1 agrees at 7 bases. Germline CDR1 is MGHDK and CDR2 is SYGVNS. The trim removed 0 bases at V and 4 bases at J, leaving 7 bases unmatched. The CDR3 totals 16 residues.